The 7 T cell receptor beta chains reported below all come from one sample, sequenced in a study of shared clonotypes between healthy human individuals. CD45RO-negative, CCR7-positively selected cells formed the naive CD8 fraction, excluding terminally differentiated effector memory CD45RA+ cells. Sequencing was performed with immunoSEQ multiplex PCR; in TCRdb, only in-frame clones are kept and a portion is missing. The sample lists some 2,000,000 clones, just under 95% occurring once. The sequenced sample consisted of naive CD8+ T cells sorted from blood. These receptor sequences come from a man aged 18 to 29 in good health.

This chain's CDR3 is CASSQDLAVNIQYF. The DNA for the CDR3 is TGCGCCAGCAGCCAAGATTTAGCGGTAAACATTCAGTACTTC. The chain links TRBV4-1 to TRBJ2-4, with D possibly TRBD2 on 6 matching bases. Trimming removed 0 bases from V and 6 bases from J, with 9 bases in between. Germline V lookup: CDR1 MGHRA, CDR2 YSYEKL. There are 14 residues in the CDR3.

This chain's CDR3 is CASSAAGAINTDTQYF. For the CDR3, the DNA is TGCGCCAGCAGCGCAGCGGGGGCCATTAACACAGATACGCAGTATTTT. This chain joins TRBV10-1 and TRBJ2-3; 8 nucleotides line up with TRBD2. The CDR3 totals 16 residues. V was clipped by 6 bases and J by 2 bases; unmatched bases: 10. In germline, CDR1 is WNHNN, CDR2 SYGVQD (reference sequence).

The chain carries TRBV19 and TRBJ1-6; weak D call: TRBD1 (5 bases). Germline loops: CDR1 LNHDA, CDR2 SQIVND (reference sequence). V was clipped by 4 bases and J by 12 bases, with 13 bases between them. This CDR3 region has 13 residues. The DNA of the CDR3 is TGTGCCAGTAGTACGAACCTCCAGGGACCCCTCCACTTT. Protein product: CASSTNLQGPLHF.

This clone was found once. The sample contains more than one DNA sequence encoding this CDR3. The gene calls are TRBV6-5 and TRBJ2-1, with 7 bases fitting TRBD2. The CDR3 is made up of 11 amino acids. Trimming at V came to 7 bases and at J to 7 bases, leaving 1 base not matched to a gene. CDR1 and CDR2 from the germline V gene are MNHEY and SVGAGI. The CDR3 is CASTGGNEQFF. In nucleotides, the CDR3 is TGTGCCAGCACCGGGGGGAATGAGCAGTTCTTC.

This clone occurred once. V usage is TRBV27 and J usage is TRBJ1-1; D remains ambiguous. Trimming pared 3 bases from V and 4 bases from J, leaving 12 bases between. This CDR3 comprises 14 residues. CDR1 MNHEY and CDR2 SMNVEV come from the germline V gene (reference sequence). In DNA, the CDR3 is TGTGCCAGCAGTTTTGATGGGCTGGGCACTGAAGCTTTCTTT. Its protein is CASSFDGLGTEAFF.

This clone appeared a few times. This chain connects TRBV5-4 to TRBJ2-5; maybe TRBD2 (7 bases). This CDR3 is 14 amino acids long. Between the trimmed V and J ends, which lost 4 bases and 1 base, there was a span of 11 bases. Germline values: CDR1 SGHNT, CDR2 YYREEE (reference sequence). In nucleotides, the CDR3 is TGTGCCAGCAGCCCTGGGGGGGCCCAAGAGACCCAGTACTTC. Translated, it gives CASSPGGAQETQYF.

This chain uses TRBV14 with TRBJ1-2; 7 bases map to TRBD1. The CDR3 runs 15 residues. The ends lost 4 bases at V and 4 bases at J; junction bases unmatched: 9. The germline CDR1 and CDR2 sequences are SGHDN and FVKESK. The CDR3 is CASSPGQTSSYGYTF. DNA for the CDR3: TGTGCCAGCAGCCCGGGACAGACTTCGTCCTATGGCTACACCTTC.